The T cell receptor (beta chain) under discussion was sequenced for a study of cytomegalovirus exposure and HLA in healthy donors. Across the whole study: Out of 398 genotyped donors, about 76% belonged to the Caucasian-associated ancestry cluster. Whole-study findings and limits: Being productive about 87% or about 30% of the time was typical of most TCR beta V segments in an earlier analysis.

Comment on this clone: Antigen unknown.

The study ran its PCR with 60 Vbeta and 13 Jbeta primers. Assay: immunoSEQ multiplex PCR; the TCRdb copy retains only in-frame clones and omits some. The sample yields around 200,000 clones, under 70% seen once. Each donor was healthy, and each was a bone marrow donor. The study sampled nominally healthy donors, though unrecorded immune exposures were likely. Trimming took 5 bases from V and 0 from J; bases not matched to a gene: 6. CDR1 is MDHEN, CDR2 SYDVKM, per germline. This CDR3 has 15 residues. The V and J genes are TRBV28 and TRBJ1-1; TRBD1 matches 7 bases. Material: PBMCs. This sequence originates from a man aged 35-49 years in good health and CMV-seropositive. The DNA for the CDR3 is TGTGCCAGCAGTACAAGGACAGGCCTGAACACTGAAGCTTTCTTT. It encodes CASSTRTGLNTEAFF. Using reference TRBV28 and TRBJ1-1 for the parts outside the CDR3, the full variable domain is DVKVTQSSRYLVKRTGEKVFLECVQDMDHENMFWYRQDPGLGLRLIYFSYDVKMKEKGDIPEGYSVSREKKERFSLILESASTNQTSMYLCASSTRTGLNTEAFFGQGTRLTVV.